The rows below give T cell receptor beta chains drawn from one sample of a study of beta chain features in type 1 diabetes. Profiling relied on immunoSEQ multiplex PCR, and the TCRdb table lists in-frame clones only, not all of them. This table holds fewer than 200,000 clones, 10% to 13% found once. Sequenced sample: central memory CD4+ T cells from blood. These TCRs come from a man aged 25 to 45 with type 1 diabetes. CDR3s include the opening cysteine and the closing phenylalanine or tryptophan. D genes are given only for firm matches. Only part of the rows carry a size: once, few, many, or a class if the clone is expanded.

d_call,clone_size,v_call,j_call,cdr3_length,cdr3_nt,cdr3_aa
-,-,TRBV19,TRBJ1-5,14,TGTGCCAGTCAATACAGGACCGGCAATCAGCCCCAGCATTTT,CASQYRTGNQPQHF
-,few,TRBV4-2,TRBJ1-2,15,TGTGCCAGCACCCTCTCGAGTGGGCAGGTCTATGGCTACACCTTC,CASTLSSGQVYGYTF
TRBD2,few,TRBV6-6,TRBJ2-7,16,TGTGCCAGCAGTGCCATGGGACGGCAGCCGCGGGGGGAGCAGTACTTC,CASSAMGRQPRGEQYF
-,-,TRBV7-3,TRBJ2-2,16,TGTGCCAGCAGCCTACGAAACCTGGGCCTTTCCGGGGAGCTGTTTTTT,CASSLRNLGLSGELFF
-,-,TRBV5-1,TRBJ1-1,13,TGCGCCAGCAGAGCCACAGTGAACACTGAAGCTTTCTTT,CASRATVNTEAFF
TRBD2,few,TRBV7-7,TRBJ2-1,13,TGTGCTAGCAGCTCCCTGACTAGCGGGTTTCAGTTCTTC,CASSSLTSGFQFF
TRBD2,few,TRBV2,TRBJ2-7,14,TGTGCCAGCAGCCGGACTAGTGTCTCCTACGAGCAGTACTTC,CASSRTSVSYEQYF
-,-,TRBV4-3,TRBJ2-1,15,TGCGCCAGCAGCCAAGAGCCTAACAGAAACAATGAGCAGTTCTTC,CASSQEPNRNNEQFF
-,-,TRBV7-3,TRBJ2-7,15,TGTGCCAGCAGCCTCACGAGTGTAGGGGACTACGAGCAGTACTTC,CASSLTSVGDYEQYF
-,-,TRBV7-2,TRBJ2-3,13,TGTGCCAGCAGCCGAGTCCTAGCAGATACGCAGTATTTT,CASSRVLADTQYF
-,-,TRBV7-9,TRBJ2-6,15,TGTGCCAGCAGCATTAACAGGGCTGGGGCCAACGTCCTGACTTTC,CASSINRAGANVLTF
TRBD1,-,TRBV7-2,TRBJ1-2,15,TGTGCCAGCAGCTTAGGGGGGACAGGGGGCTATGGCTACACCTTC,CASSLGGTGGYGYTF
TRBD2,few,TRBV7-3,TRBJ2-1,15,TGTGCCAGCAGCTTCGGAGCGGGAGGGCCGGGTGAGCAGTTCTTC,CASSFGAGGPGEQFF
-,-,TRBV11-2,TRBJ1-5,13,TGTGCCAGCAGCTTAGGTTCAGGTCAGCCCCAGCATTTT,CASSLGSGQPQHF
-,few,TRBV29-1,TRBJ2-3,12,TGCAGCGTTGCTCCAGGGACAGATACGCAGTATTTT,CSVAPGTDTQYF
TRBD1,-,TRBV27,TRBJ1-4,15,TGTGCCAGCAGTCCCCGGACAGGAAGGAATGAAAAACTGTTTTTT,CASSPRTGRNEKLFF
-,few,TRBV6-1,TRBJ1-5,11,TGTGCCAGCAGTACGGATCAGCCCCAGCATTTT,CASSTDQPQHF
-,-,TRBV7-8,TRBJ2-3,11,TGTGCCAGCAGCCATAGAGATACGCAGTATTTT,CASSHRDTQYF
-,-,TRBV12-5,TRBJ1-1,12,TGTGCTAGTGGTTTGGGGCAAAGTGGAGCTTTCTTT,CASGLGQSGAFF
TRBD2,-,TRBV5-4,TRBJ2-7,14,TGTGCCAGCAGCCGAACAGGACTAGCGGGAGAGCAGTACTTC,CASSRTGLAGEQYF
-,-,TRBV4-3,TRBJ1-1,15,TGCGCCAGCAGCCAAGACGGGGGACGCGACACTGAAGCTTTCTTT,CASSQDGGRDTEAFF
-,-,TRBV19,TRBJ2-1,14,TGTGCCAGTAGGTTTGGGCCGGCCGTAGGTGAGCAGTTCTTC,CASRFGPAVGEQFF
-,few,TRBV6-6,TRBJ2-3,14,TGTGCCAGCAGTTTAGCCCTGTCGTCCGATACGCAGTATTTT,CASSLALSSDTQYF
-,few,TRBV29-1,TRBJ2-7,13,TGCAGCGTTGAATCAGACACCTCCTACGAGCAGTACTTC,CSVESDTSYEQYF
-,-,TRBV27,TRBJ2-1,13,TGTGCCAGCAGTTTATCAATTCTGGTCCCGGGGTTCTTC,CASSLSILVPGFF
-,many,TRBV4-3,TRBJ2-3,13,TGCGCCAGCAGCCAAGAAAAGAGAGATACGCAGTATTTT,CASSQEKRDTQYF
TRBD1,-,TRBV29-1,TRBJ2-6,18,TGCAGCGTTGAATTGATGGGGACAGGGGGCTCTGGGGCCAACGTCCTGACTTTC,CSVELMGTGGSGANVLTF
-,-,TRBV28,TRBJ1-1,14,TGTGCCAGCAGTTTCCTGGGGGCGGAGACTGAAGCTTTCTTT,CASSFLGAETEAFF